This T cell receptor (beta chain) appears in the sequencing data of a study of T cell responses to AZD1222 COVID-19 vaccine. In regard to this clone: Its antigen is not identified. At one end, the junction sequence differs from germline, possibly due to a read error.

The germline V gene encodes CDR1 LGHDT and CDR2 YNNKEL (reference sequence). The CDR3 sequence is 15 residues long. Study outcomes and limitations: CD4 TCRs associated with vaccination spanned spike, dominating at 160-218 and 743-854. Among the donors, most were white British and more were female, and clonal diversity was possibly underestimated. Vaccination with two AZD1222 doses was followed by a rise in Spike-specific TCR breadth and depth. Without day 14 samples, only post-peak T cell repertoires were studied.

Only in-frame clones appear in the TCRdb table, and some are missing; sequencing was by immunoSEQ multiplex PCR. The table shows approximately 91,000 clones, with roughly 88% occurring only once. Material: peripheral blood, obtained on day 0 of AZD1222 vaccination. This chain connects TRBV3-1 (or the pseudogene TRBV3-2) to TRBJ2-4; TRBD1 aligns across 7 bases. The receptor was isolated from an adult in good health. The CDR3 loop reads CASSQDSTGSDIQYF. CDR3 DNA sequence: TGTGCCAGCAGCCAAGATTCGACAGGGTCGGACATTCAATACTTC.